Each of the 17 T cell receptor beta chains below was sequenced from the same sample in a study of CXCR3-negative and CXCR3-positive naive CD8 T cells. The antigens for these receptors are not known. Study-level points and caveats: Comparison of naive cells showed more hydrophobic TRB CDR3s in CXCR3-positive than in CXCR3-negative naive cells.

All TRB cDNA libraries came from 5' RACE performed with UMI labels. TCRdb re-called the 5' RACE reads and catalogs CDR3 proteins one per entry, DNA excluded. Recorded for this sample: about 120,000 distinct CDR3 sequences. The sequencing sample was made of naive CXCR3+ CD8+ T cells from blood. Regarding subset: CD45RO-CCR7+CD27+CD95- naive CD8+ T cells expressing CXCR3 (TNR3+). The receptors come from a human donor in good health. Some clones in this sample may be carry-over from other donors' samples.

The CDR3 protein is CASSQPSGGADEQFF. J is TRBJ2-1 and V is TRBV7-9; TCRdb's assignment of TRBD2 cannot be checked, as there is no DNA. Germline values: CDR1 SEHNR, CDR2 FQNEAQ (reference sequence). This CDR3 is 15 amino acids long.

The chain has TRBV28 and TRBJ2-5; lacking DNA, the TRBD1 call made by TCRdb goes unchecked. The germline V gene encodes CDR1 MDHEN and CDR2 SYDVKM. This CDR3 region has 17 residues. This CDR3 is CASSLFSGQGARETQYF.

The V call is TRBV6-5, the J call TRBJ2-5; absent DNA, TCRdb's TRBD1 call cannot be checked. CDR1 and CDR2 from the germline V gene are MNHEY and SVGAGI. The CDR3 sequence is 14 residues long. Here the CDR3 reads CASSPGTGQETQYF.

This rearrangement joins TRBV29-1 to TRBJ2-6; the TCRdb D gene call, TRBD2, has no DNA to confirm it. Germline lookup yields CDR1 SQVTM and CDR2 ANQGSEA. The length of the CDR3 is 18 residues. The CDR3 sequence: CSVLEGGTSGSGANVLTF. Full variable domain (rest looked up from reference TRBV29-1 and TRBJ2-6): SAVISQKPSRDICQRGTSLTIQCQVDSQVTMMFWYRQQPGQSLTLIATANQGSEATYESGFVIDKFPISRPNLTFSTLTVSNMSPEDSSIYLCSVLEGGTSGSGANVLTFGAGSRLTVL.

V gene TRBV7-8 combines with J gene TRBJ2-3; lacking DNA, the TRBD2 call made by TCRdb goes unchecked. This CDR3 has 14 residues. CDR1 is SGHVS, CDR2 FQNEAQ, per germline. CDR3 residues: CASSSGLARDTQYF.

The rearrangement links TRBV6-2 or TRBV6-3 to TRBJ2-1; TCRdb calls TRBD1, which cannot be checked without DNA. The CDR3 is made up of 14 amino acids. Per the germline V gene, CDR1 is MNHEY and CDR2 is SVGEGT. This CDR3 is CASSTGGGYNEQFF.

This sequence joins TRBV10-2 and TRBJ1-6. This CDR3 is 12 amino acids long. Germline V gene data show CDR1 as WSHSY and CDR2 as SAAADI. The CDR3 loop reads CASSESYSPLHF.

The chain joins TRBV19 to TRBJ1-6; TCRdb lists TRBD1, though no DNA is available to test this call. The germline CDR1 and CDR2 sequences are LNHDA and SQIVND (reference sequence). CDR3 size: 13 residues. CDR3 in amino acids: CASGDGANVPLHF.

The chain recombines TRBV7-9 with TRBJ2-7; TCRdb indicates TRBD1, and absent DNA this call remains unverified. This CDR3 has 13 amino acids. Per the germline V gene, CDR1 is SEHNR and CDR2 is FQNEAQ (reference sequence). CDR3 sequence: CASSLFPLSEQYF.

The J gene is TRBJ2-3, the V gene TRBV19; TCRdb names TRBD2, which stays unverified in the absence of DNA. This CDR3 spans 17 amino acids. The V gene's germline CDR1 is LNHDA and CDR2 SQIVND (reference sequence). The CDR3 here is CASRGGMAGSSTDTQYF. The full variable domain, with the rest looked up from reference TRBV19 and TRBJ2-3, is DGGITQSPKYLFRKEGQNVTLSCEQNLNHDAMYWYRQDPGQGLRLIYYSQIVNDFQKGDIAEGYSVSREKKESFPLTVTSAQKNPTAFYLCASRGGMAGSSTDTQYFGPGTRLTVL.

V gene TRBV29-1 combines with J gene TRBJ2-7; there is no DNA to check the TCRdb D call of TRBD2. CDR3 length: 16 residues. The germline CDR1 and CDR2 sequences are SQVTM and ANQGSEA. The CDR3 region is CSVVEEGRLVMSEQYF.

V is TRBV7-8 and J is TRBJ2-7; TCRdb indicates TRBD1, and absent DNA this call remains unverified. CDR1 and CDR2 (germline): SGHVS, FQNEAQ. This CDR3 comprises 14 residues. The CDR3 loop reads CASSLVGQGYEQYF.

The J gene is TRBJ2-7, the V gene TRBV7-9; lacking DNA, the TRBD1 call made by TCRdb goes unchecked. There are 13 residues in the CDR3. In germline, CDR1 is SEHNR, CDR2 FQNEAQ (reference sequence). CDR3 amino acids: CASGDAPAVEQYF.

V usage is TRBV7-8 and J usage is TRBJ2-1; TCRdb returns TRBD1, unconfirmable since there is no DNA. Germline V gives CDR1 SGHVS, CDR2 FQNEAQ. This CDR3 comprises 15 residues. The CDR3 reads CASSTTGESYNEQFF.

The chain joins TRBV6-6 to TRBJ2-7; TCRdb designates TRBD2, a call that cannot be tested without DNA. CDR3 length: 17 amino acids. CDR1 MNHNY and CDR2 SVGAGI come from the germline V gene (reference sequence). The CDR3 is CASSYLGNFPHSYEQYF.

J is TRBJ2-4 and V is TRBV12-3 or TRBV12-4; TCRdb reports TRBD1, a call that lacks DNA to check it against. The CDR3 sequence is 19 residues long. The CDR3 loop is CASSFGLSGQGLSKNIQYF.

The V gene is TRBV9, the J gene TRBJ2-5; the TCRdb D gene call, TRBD1, has no DNA to confirm it. The CDR3 contains 14 residues. Germline V gene sequence: CDR1 SGDLS, CDR2 YYNGEE. CDR3 protein: CASSPDSYQETQYF.